Listed here are 20 T cell receptor beta chains from one sample, sequenced in a study of low-dose radiotherapy and immunotherapy resistance in tumors. Time point described: after trial treatment. Treatment in this sample: LDRT plus nivolumab, ipilimumab, low-dose cyclophosphamide and aspirin (RACIN trial). Both a constant-region primer and a V-primer adapter served to amplify TCRs across roughly 20 PCR cycles. TCRdb analysed the reads with MiXCR anew, one entry per CDR3 protein. The table has tens of thousands of distinct CDR3 sequences, roughly 31% seen once. This specimen consisted of PBMCs, obtained after low-dose radiotherapy plus immunotherapy. All receptors come from a male donor with rectosigmoid adenocarcinoma.

This clonotype occurred many times. This rearrangement joins TRBV7-9 to TRBJ2-3; D call uncertain. Germline V gene data show CDR1 as SEHNR and CDR2 as FQNEAQ (reference sequence). The CDR3 spans 14 residues. V lost 4 bases, J lost 1 base, and 9 bases lay in between. In nucleotides, the CDR3 is TGTGCCAGCAGCTCCTGGGAACGCACAGATACGCAGTATTTT. The encoded protein is CASSSWERTDTQYF.

At least ten counts were recorded for this clonotype. CDR3 coding DNA: TGTGCCAGCAGTACTCGGACAGGACACTACGAGCAGTACTTC. The encoded protein is CASSTRTGHYEQYF. The chain links TRBV28 to TRBJ2-7; 7 nucleotides align to TRBD1. Germline assignment: CDR1 MDHEN and CDR2 SYDVKM. The trim removed 5 bases at V and 3 bases at J, leaving 7 bases unmatched. The CDR3 is 14 residues long. The variable domain in full, with the rest retrieved from reference TRBV28 and TRBJ2-7, is DVKVTQSSRYLVKRTGEKVFLECVQDMDHENMFWYRQDPGLGLRLIYFSYDVKMKEKGDIPEGYSVSREKKERFSLILESASTNQTSMYLCASSTRTGHYEQYFGPGTRLTVT.

Many counts were recorded for this clonotype. V is TRBV19 and J is TRBJ1-1; possible D gene TRBD1, 5 bases. The CDR3 has 13 residues. Trimming removed 7 bases from V and 5 bases from J, with 14 bases in between. Germline V gene sequence: CDR1 LNHDA, CDR2 SQIVND (reference sequence). The CDR3 nucleotides are TGTGCCAGTAAGCTCGCGGGGGGTACTGAAGCTTTCTTT. This sequence encodes CASKLAGGTEAFF.

This clonotype came up many times. The J gene is TRBJ1-3, the V gene TRBV28; tentative D call: TRBD1 (5 bases). V gave up 2 bases and J gave up 4 bases, with 9 bases separating them. In germline, CDR1 is MDHEN, CDR2 SYDVKM. The CDR3 length is 14 residues. The chain's CDR3 is CASSLVPGGNTIYF. CDR3 DNA sequence: TGTGCCAGCAGTTTAGTGCCAGGGGGAAACACCATATATTTT.

Only a few counts were recorded for this clonotype. This rearrangement joins TRBV6-1 to TRBJ1-1; D unresolved. Germline V gene lookup returns CDR1 MNHNS and CDR2 SASEGT. The V gene lost 4 bases and the J gene lost 0 bases, with 12 bases spanning the gap. The CDR3 totals 15 residues. The CDR3 region is CASSVQDGLNTEAFF. CDR3 DNA: TGTGCCAGCAGTGTTCAGGACGGATTGAACACTGAAGCTTTCTTT.

This chain connects TRBV5-1 to TRBJ1-2; D is possibly TRBD1 (6 bases). Germline values: CDR1 SGHRS, CDR2 YFSETQ. The V and J ends lost 4 bases and 3 bases respectively, with 19 bases between them. The CDR3 length is 16 residues. CDR3 nucleotides: TGCGCCAGCAGCCCAGCTCCGGGGGGCGCGGACTATGGCTACACCTTC. It yields the protein CASSPAPGGADYGYTF. The full variable domain, with the rest looked up from reference TRBV5-1 and TRBJ1-2, is KAGVTQTPRYLIKTRGQQVTLSCSPISGHRSVSWYQQTPGQGLQFLFEYFSETQRNKGNFPGRFSGRQFSNSRSEMNVSTLELGDSALYLCASSPAPGGADYGYTFGSGTRLTVV.

This clonotype was seen only a few times. The rearrangement links TRBV7-2 to TRBJ2-3; TRBD2 matches 7 bases. The CDR3 is 17 amino acids. CDR1 and CDR2 from the germline V gene are SGHTA and FQGNSA. Trimming at V came to 5 bases and at J to 1 base, leaving 12 bases not matched to a gene. The CDR3 DNA sequence: TGTGCCAGCAGCACCGGCTCCGGCGGGAGACGCACAGATACGCAGTATTTT. This translates into CASSTGSGGRRTDTQYF.

Many counts were recorded for this clonotype. This chain uses TRBV5-6 with TRBJ2-5; D call uncertain. Germline V lookup: CDR1 SGHDT, CDR2 YYEEEE. This CDR3 is built from 13 residues. V lost 3 bases and J 4 bases, leaving 10 bases between the germline ends. CDR3 nucleotide sequence: TGTGCCAGCAGCTCTTATGCTGGAGAGACCCAGTACTTC. The encoded protein is CASSSYAGETQYF.

This clonotype was detected ten times or more. V and J are TRBV7-8 and TRBJ2-1, with TRBD2 matching over 7 bases. The germline V gene has CDR1 SGHVS and CDR2 FQNEAQ. The CDR3 sequence is 17 residues long. Trimming at V came to 5 bases and at J to 3 bases, leaving 13 bases not matched to a gene. The DNA for the CDR3 is TGTGCCAGCAGCCCGCGACCGCCGCGGACTAGCTACAATGAGCAGTTCTTC. This gives the protein CASSPRPPRTSYNEQFF.

This clonotype was seen only once. The V gene is TRBV11-2, the J gene TRBJ2-7; 7 bases agree with TRBD2. J was trimmed by 1 base and V by 0 bases; bases with no gene match: 3. Germline V gives CDR1 SGHAT, CDR2 FQNNGV. The CDR3 length is 15 residues. CDR3 sequence reads: CASSLDGEGSYEQYF. The CDR3 nucleotides read TGTGCCAGCAGCTTAGACGGGGAGGGGTCCTACGAGCAGTACTTC.

The chain has TRBV6-6 and TRBJ1-4; 8 nucleotides line up with TRBD1. This CDR3 contains 17 residues. V lost 5 bases to trimming and J lost 3 bases; unmatched junction nucleotides: 11. Germline CDR1 reads MNHNY; CDR2 reads SVGAGI (reference sequence). DNA for the CDR3: TGTGCCAGCAGTCCGACCCGCGACAGGGGTGCTAATGAAAAACTGTTTTTT. Protein product: CASSPTRDRGANEKLFF.

This clonotype was seen ten or more times. This chain links TRBV6-2 or TRBV6-3 with TRBJ2-5; D tentatively reads TRBD1 or TRBD2 (5 bases each). The ends were cut back, 5 bases at V and 7 bases at J, with 11 bases in the middle. Per the germline V gene, CDR1 is MNHEY and CDR2 is SVGEGT. This CDR3 comprises 12 residues. This CDR3 is CASSRDRGTQYF. The CDR3 nucleotides are TGTGCCAGCAGTAGGGACCGTGGGACCCAGTACTTC.

V gene TRBV9 combines with J gene TRBJ2-1; no clear D gene. Trimming cost V 0 bases and J 3 bases, with 10 bases left between them. This CDR3 has 15 residues. Germline V gene sequence: CDR1 SGDLS, CDR2 YYNGEE. Here the CDR3 reads CASSVGVTFYNEQFF. As DNA, the CDR3 is TGTGCCAGCAGCGTAGGAGTAACATTCTACAATGAGCAGTTCTTC.

This rearrangement joins TRBV15 to TRBJ1-4; a weak D match, TRBD1 (6 bases). The CDR3 is 15 residues long. V was clipped by 1 base and J by 7 bases, with 13 bases between them. CDR1 is LNHNV, CDR2 YYDKDF, per germline (reference sequence). As DNA, the CDR3 is TGTGCCACCAGCAGAGCCACAGGGAGGGGTGAAAAACTGTTTTTT. This sequence encodes CATSRATGRGEKLFF.

This clonotype was seen ten or more times. The chain employs TRBV2 and TRBJ1-6, with D unresolved. The CDR3 is 13 residues long. Germline-derived CDR1 and CDR2 are SNHLY and FYNNEI. The ends were cut back, 8 bases at V and 7 bases at J, with 12 bases in the middle. CDR3 loop: CASRLGLNSPLHF. DNA for the CDR3: TGTGCCAGCCGGTTAGGATTGAATTCACCCCTCCACTTT. Full variable domain (missing parts from reference TRBV2 and TRBJ1-6): EPEVTQTPSHQVTQMGQEVILRCVPISNHLYFYWYRQILGQKVEFLVSFYNNEISEKSEIFDDQFSVERPDGSNFTLKIRSTKLEDSAMYFCASRLGLNSPLHFGNGTRLTVT.

In this sample, this clonotype turned up many times. The chain employs TRBV5-4 and TRBJ1-1; 7 bases are a match to TRBD1. V shed 4 bases, J shed 0 bases, and the junction held 9 bases outside the gene matches. CDR1 and CDR2 from the germline V gene are SGHNT and YYREEE (reference sequence). This CDR3 has 16 amino acids. The CDR3 coding sequence is TGTGCCAGCAGCCTCCTGGGACAGAGCTTGAACACTGAAGCTTTCTTT. This codes for CASSLLGQSLNTEAFF.

There are many counts of this clonotype. V gene TRBV12-3 or TRBV12-4 combines with J gene TRBJ1-5, with D hard to call. V gave up 0 bases and J gave up 5 bases, with 11 bases separating them. This CDR3 is 15 amino acids long. The CDR3 region is CASSLAEGGHQPQHF. For the CDR3, the DNA is TGTGCCAGCAGTTTAGCCGAGGGAGGGCATCAGCCCCAGCATTTT.

In this sample, this clonotype turned up many times. The chain uses TRBV4-1 and TRBJ2-3; TRBD1 aligns across 8 bases. Germline assignment: CDR1 MGHRA and CDR2 YSYEKL. V shed 0 bases and J 5 bases; nucleotides not matched to a gene: 4. This CDR3 has 15 residues. The CDR3 bases are TGCGCCAGCAGCCAAGACGGACAGGGTATAGATACGCAGTATTTT. This encodes CASSQDGQGIDTQYF.

This clonotype showed up just a few times. A junction end diverges from the germline sequence, so it may reflect a read error. The chain couples TRBV7-9 to TRBJ2-1, with a possible D match to TRBD2 (5 bases). Germline-derived CDR1 and CDR2 are SEHNR and FQNEAQ (reference sequence). CDR3 length equals 14 residues. The CDR3 loop reads CASSSQPSYHEQFF. CDR3 nucleotide sequence: TGTGCCAGCAGCTCCCAACCTAGCTACCATGAGCAGTTCTTC.

The chain links TRBV9 to TRBJ2-5; TRBD2 might be the D (6 bases). The CDR3 contains 16 residues. Trimming left V 3 bases short and J 5 bases short, with 20 bases between. CDR1 is SGDLS and CDR2 is YYNGEE in the germline V gene. DNA for the CDR3: TGTGCCAGCAGCGCCGGGACTCCTCCGGGGCGGGAGACCCAGTACTTC. This encodes CASSAGTPPGRETQYF. Full variable domain (outside the CDR3, taken from reference TRBV9 and TRBJ2-5): DSGVTQTPKHLITATGQRVTLRCSPRSGDLSVYWYQQSLDQGLQFLIQYYNGEERAKGNILERFSAQQFPDLHSELNLSSLELGDSALYFCASSAGTPPGRETQYFGPGTRLLVL.